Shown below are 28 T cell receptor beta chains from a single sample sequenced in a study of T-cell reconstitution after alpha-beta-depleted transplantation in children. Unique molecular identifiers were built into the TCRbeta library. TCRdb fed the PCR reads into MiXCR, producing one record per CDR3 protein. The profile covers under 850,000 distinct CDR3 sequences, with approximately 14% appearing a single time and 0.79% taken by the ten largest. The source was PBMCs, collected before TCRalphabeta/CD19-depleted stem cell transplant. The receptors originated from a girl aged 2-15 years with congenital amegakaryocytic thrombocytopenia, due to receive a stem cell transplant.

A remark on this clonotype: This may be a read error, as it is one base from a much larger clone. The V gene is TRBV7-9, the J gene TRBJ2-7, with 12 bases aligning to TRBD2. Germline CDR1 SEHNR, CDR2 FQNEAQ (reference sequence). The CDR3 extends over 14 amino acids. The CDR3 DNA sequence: TGTGCCAGCTCACTAGCGGGAGGAGATTACGAGCAGTCCTTC. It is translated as CASSLAGGDYEQSF.

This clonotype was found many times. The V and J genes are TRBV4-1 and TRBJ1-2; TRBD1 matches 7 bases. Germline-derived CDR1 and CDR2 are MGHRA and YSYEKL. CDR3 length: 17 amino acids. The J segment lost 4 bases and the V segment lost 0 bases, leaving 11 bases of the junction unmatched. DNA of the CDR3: TGCGCCAGCAGCCAAGATAGGGGACAGCGTCGTCCCTATGGCTACACCTTC. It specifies CASSQDRGQRRPYGYTF.

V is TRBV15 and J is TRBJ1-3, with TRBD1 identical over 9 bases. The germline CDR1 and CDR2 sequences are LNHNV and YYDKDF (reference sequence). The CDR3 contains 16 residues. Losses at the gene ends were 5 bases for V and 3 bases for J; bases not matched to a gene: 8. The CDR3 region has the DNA TGTGCCACCAGCTCCCGGACAGGGGAGGGTGGAAACACCATATATTTT. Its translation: CATSSRTGEGGNTIYF.

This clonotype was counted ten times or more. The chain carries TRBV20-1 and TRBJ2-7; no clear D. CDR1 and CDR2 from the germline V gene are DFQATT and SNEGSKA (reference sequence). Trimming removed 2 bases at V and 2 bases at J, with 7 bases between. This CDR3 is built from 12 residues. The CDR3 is CSARIAAYEQYF. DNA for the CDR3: TGCAGTGCTAGAATAGCAGCCTACGAGCAGTACTTC.

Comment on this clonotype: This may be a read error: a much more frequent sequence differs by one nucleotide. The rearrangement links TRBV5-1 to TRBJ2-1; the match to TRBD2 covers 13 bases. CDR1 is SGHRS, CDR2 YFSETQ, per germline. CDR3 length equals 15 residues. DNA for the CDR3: TGCGCCAGCAGCTTGCTTGGACTAGCGGGAGTCGAGCAGATCTTC. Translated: CASSLLGLAGVEQIF.

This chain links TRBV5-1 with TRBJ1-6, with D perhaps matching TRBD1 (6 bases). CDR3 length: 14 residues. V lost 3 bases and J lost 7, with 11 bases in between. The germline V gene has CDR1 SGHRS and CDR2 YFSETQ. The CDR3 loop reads CASSSGVDNSPLHF. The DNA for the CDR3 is TGCGCCAGCAGCTCAGGGGTAGACAATTCACCCCTCCACTTT.

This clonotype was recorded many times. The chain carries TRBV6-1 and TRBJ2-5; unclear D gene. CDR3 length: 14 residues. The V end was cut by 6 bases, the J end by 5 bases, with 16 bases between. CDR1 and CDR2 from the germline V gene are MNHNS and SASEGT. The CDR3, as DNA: TGTGCCAGCAGCCCTACCCCTGTCGTCGAGACCCAGTACTTC. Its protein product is CASSPTPVVETQYF.

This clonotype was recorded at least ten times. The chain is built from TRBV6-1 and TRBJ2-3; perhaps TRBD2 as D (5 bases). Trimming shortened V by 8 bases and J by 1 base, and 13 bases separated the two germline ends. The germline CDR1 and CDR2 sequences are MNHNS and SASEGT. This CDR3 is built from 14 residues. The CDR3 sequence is CASGRAARTDTQYF. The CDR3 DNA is TGTGCCAGCGGGCGGGCTGCTCGCACAGATACGCAGTATTTT.

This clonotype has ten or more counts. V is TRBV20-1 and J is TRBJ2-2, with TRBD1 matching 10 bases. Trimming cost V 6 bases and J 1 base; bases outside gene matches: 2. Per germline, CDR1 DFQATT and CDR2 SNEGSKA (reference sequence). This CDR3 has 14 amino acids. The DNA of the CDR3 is TGCAGTGCGGGACAGGGGAGGAACACCGGGGAGCTGTTTTTT. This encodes CSAGQGRNTGELFF.

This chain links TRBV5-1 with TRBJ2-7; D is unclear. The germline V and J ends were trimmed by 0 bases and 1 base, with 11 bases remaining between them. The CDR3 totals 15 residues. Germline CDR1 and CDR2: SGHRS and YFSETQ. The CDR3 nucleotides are TGCGCCAGCAGCTTGGAAGGGTCGCATTCCTACGAGCAGTACTTC. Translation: CASSLEGSHSYEQYF. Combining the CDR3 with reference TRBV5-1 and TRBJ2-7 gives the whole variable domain KAGVTQTPRYLIKTRGQQVTLSCSPISGHRSVSWYQQTPGQGLQFLFEYFSETQRNKGNFPGRFSGRQFSNSRSEMNVSTLELGDSALYLCASSLEGSHSYEQYFGPGTRLTVT.

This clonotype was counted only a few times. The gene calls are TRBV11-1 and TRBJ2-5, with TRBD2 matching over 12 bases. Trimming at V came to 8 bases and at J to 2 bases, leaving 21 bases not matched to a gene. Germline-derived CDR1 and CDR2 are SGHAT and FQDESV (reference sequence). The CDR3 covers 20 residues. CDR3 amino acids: CASFWGLAGYLPIFQETQYF. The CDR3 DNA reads TGTGCCAGCTTCTGGGGACTAGCGGGTTACCTACCCATATTTCAAGAGACCCAGTACTTC.

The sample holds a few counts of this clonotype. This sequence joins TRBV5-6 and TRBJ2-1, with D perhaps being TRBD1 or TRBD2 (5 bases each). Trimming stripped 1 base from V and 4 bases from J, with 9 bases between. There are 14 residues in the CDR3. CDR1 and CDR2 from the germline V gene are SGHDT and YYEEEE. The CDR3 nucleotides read TGTGCCAGCAGCTTGTGGGGACGATACAATGAGCAGTTCTTC. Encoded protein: CASSLWGRYNEQFF.

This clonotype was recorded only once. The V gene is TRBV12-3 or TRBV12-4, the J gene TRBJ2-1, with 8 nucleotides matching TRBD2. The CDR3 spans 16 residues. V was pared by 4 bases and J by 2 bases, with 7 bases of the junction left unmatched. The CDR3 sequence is CASSYLAGQAYNEQFF. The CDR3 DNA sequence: TGTGCCAGCAGTTATTTAGCGGGACAAGCCTACAATGAGCAGTTCTTC.

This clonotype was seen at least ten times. DNA of the CDR3: TGCAGCGTAGACCAGGGGGAAGGAAGAAAACTGTTTTTT. Translated: CSVDQGEGRKLFF. The chain is built from TRBV29-1 and TRBJ1-4; 7 bases match TRBD1. Unmatched junction bases numbered 11, after V lost 6 bases and J lost 10 bases. This CDR3 is 13 amino acids long. The V gene's germline CDR1 is SQVTM and CDR2 ANQGSEA.

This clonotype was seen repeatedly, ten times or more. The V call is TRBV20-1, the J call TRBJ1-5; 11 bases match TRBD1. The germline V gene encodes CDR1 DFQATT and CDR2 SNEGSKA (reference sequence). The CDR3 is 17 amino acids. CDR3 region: CSAPGTGGTYSNQPQHF. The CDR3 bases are TGCAGCGCTCCCGGGACAGGGGGGACATATAGCAATCAGCCCCAGCATTTT.

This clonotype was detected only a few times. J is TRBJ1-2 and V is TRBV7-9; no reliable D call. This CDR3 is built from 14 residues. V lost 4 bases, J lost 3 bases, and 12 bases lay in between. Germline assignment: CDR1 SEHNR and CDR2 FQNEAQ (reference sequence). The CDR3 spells CASSSNTVDYGYTF. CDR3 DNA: TGTGCCAGCAGCTCTAATACGGTAGACTATGGCTACACCTTC.

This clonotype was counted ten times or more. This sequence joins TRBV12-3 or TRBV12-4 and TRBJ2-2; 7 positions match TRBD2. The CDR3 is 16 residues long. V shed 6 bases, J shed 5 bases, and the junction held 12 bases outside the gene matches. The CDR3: CASSPRLAGGTGELFF. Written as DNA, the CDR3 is TGTGCCAGCAGCCCTAGACTAGCAGGAGGGACCGGGGAGCTGTTTTTT.

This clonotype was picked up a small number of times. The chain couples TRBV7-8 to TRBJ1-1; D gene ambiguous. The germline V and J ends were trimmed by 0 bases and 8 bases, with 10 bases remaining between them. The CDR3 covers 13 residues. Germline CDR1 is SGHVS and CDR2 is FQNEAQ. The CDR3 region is CASSLAREKEAFF. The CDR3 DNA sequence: TGTGCCAGCAGCTTAGCTAGGGAAAAGGAAGCTTTCTTT.

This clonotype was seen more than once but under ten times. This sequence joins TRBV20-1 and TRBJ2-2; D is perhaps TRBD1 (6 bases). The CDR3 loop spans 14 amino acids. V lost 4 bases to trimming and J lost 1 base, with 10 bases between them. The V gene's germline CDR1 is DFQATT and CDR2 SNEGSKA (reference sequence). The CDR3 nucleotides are TGCAGTGCTATGGCAGGGGTGAACACCGGGGAGCTGTTTTTT. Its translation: CSAMAGVNTGELFF.

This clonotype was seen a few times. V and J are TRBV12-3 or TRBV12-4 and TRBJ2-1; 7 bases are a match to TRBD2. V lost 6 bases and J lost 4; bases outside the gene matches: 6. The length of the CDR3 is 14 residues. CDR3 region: CASRQAGLYNEQFF. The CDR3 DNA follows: TGTGCCAGCAGACAAGCGGGATTATACAATGAGCAGTTCTTC.

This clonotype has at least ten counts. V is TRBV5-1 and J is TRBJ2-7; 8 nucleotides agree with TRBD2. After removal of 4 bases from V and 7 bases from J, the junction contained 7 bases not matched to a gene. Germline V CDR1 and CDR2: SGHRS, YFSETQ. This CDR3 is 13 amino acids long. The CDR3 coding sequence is TGCGCCAGCAGCAGGGGACTAGGGGGAGAGCAGTACTTC. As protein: CASSRGLGGEQYF.

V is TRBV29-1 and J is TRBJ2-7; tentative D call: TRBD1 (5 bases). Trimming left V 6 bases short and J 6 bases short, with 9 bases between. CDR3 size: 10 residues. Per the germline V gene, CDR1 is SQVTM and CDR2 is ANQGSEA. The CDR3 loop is CSVLQGEQYF. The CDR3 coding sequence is TGCAGCGTACTCCAGGGCGAGCAGTACTTC.

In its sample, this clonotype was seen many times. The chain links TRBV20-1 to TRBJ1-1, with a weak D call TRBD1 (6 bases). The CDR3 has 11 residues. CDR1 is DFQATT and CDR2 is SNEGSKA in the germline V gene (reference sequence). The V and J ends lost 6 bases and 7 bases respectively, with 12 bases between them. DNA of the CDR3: TGCAGTGCGGGACATGCGATTGAAGCTTTCTTT. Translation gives CSAGHAIEAFF.

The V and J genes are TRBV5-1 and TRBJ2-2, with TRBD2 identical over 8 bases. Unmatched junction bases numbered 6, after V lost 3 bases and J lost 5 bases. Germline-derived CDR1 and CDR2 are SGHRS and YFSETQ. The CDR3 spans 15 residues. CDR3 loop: CASSYSGISTGELFF. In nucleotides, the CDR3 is TGCGCCAGCAGCTATAGCGGGATATCGACCGGGGAGCTGTTTTTT. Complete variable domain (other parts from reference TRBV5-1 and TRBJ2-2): KAGVTQTPRYLIKTRGQQVTLSCSPISGHRSVSWYQQTPGQGLQFLFEYFSETQRNKGNFPGRFSGRQFSNSRSEMNVSTLELGDSALYLCASSYSGISTGELFFGEGSRLTVL.

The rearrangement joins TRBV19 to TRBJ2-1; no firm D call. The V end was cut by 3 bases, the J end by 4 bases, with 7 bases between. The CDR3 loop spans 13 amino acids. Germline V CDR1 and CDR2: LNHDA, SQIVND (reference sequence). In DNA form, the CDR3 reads TGTGCCAGTAGTATGGTAGAATACAATGAGCAGTTCTTC. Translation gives CASSMVEYNEQFF.

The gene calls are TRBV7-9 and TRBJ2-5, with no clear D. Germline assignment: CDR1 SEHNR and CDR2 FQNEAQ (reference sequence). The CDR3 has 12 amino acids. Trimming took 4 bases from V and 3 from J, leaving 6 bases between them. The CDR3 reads CASSWTKETQYF. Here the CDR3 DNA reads TGTGCCAGCAGCTGGACGAAAGAGACCCAGTACTTC.

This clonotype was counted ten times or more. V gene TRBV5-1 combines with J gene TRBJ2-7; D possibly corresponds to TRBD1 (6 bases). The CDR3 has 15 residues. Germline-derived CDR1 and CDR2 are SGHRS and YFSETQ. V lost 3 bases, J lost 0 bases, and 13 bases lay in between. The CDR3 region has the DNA TGCGCCAGCAGCTCACAGGGTACCCACTCCTACGAGCAGTACTTC. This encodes CASSSQGTHSYEQYF.

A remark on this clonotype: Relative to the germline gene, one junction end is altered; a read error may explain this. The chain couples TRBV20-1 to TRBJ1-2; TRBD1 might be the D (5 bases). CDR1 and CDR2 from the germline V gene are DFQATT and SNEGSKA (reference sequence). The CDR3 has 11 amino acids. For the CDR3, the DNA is TGCATTGCTACGGGACGGCGGGGCTACACCTTC. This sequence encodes CIATGRRGYTF.